This TCR beta chain came from a study of T-cell memory formation after mild COVID-19. Notes on the study in general: Contracting CD8+ clones were enriched in EMRA, CD4+ mainly in CM and EM. What remained unconfirmed was the SARS-CoV-2 specificity of second-wave clones peaking on day 37.

V was trimmed by 0 bases and J by 6 bases, leaving 12 bases between them. This CDR3 contains 15 residues. The germline CDR1 and CDR2 sequences are DFQATT and SNEGSKA (reference sequence). 5'RACE with constant-segment primers built TCRalpha and TCRbeta cDNA libraries with UMIs. TCRdb re-analysed the 5' RACE reads in MiXCR, keeping a single row per CDR3 protein. The sample consists of fewer than 650,000 distinct CDR3 sequences, approximately 15% of them appearing once. This clonotype was detected a few times. Its antigen is unknown. This receptor was taken from an adult woman who had mild COVID-19 (a few samples of this study predate the infection). Cell type and time point are not known. Sequencing was carried out using PBMCs or a T cell subset sorted from them (not recorded which). J is TRBJ1-6 and V is TRBV20-1; D gene ambiguous. The CDR3 sequence is CSAREGLLSNSPLHF. The CDR3 nucleotides are TGCAGTGCTAGAGAAGGGCTACTATCTAATTCACCCCTCCACTTT.